This section outlines one T cell receptor beta chain sequence together with its context. What it binds is unknown. No donor was unhealthy or non-Caucasian. The CDR3 loop spans 15 amino acids. V lost 0 bases and J lost 4, with 11 bases in between. Looked up from germline, CDR1 is MNHEY and CDR2 is SVGAGI. This specimen comes from a study of identical twins. With template switching, a universal primer site was added, and the cDNA carried unique molecular identifiers. TCRdb re-analysed the 5' RACE reads in MiXCR, keeping a single row per CDR3 protein. The repertoire consists of roughly 250,000 distinct CDR3 sequences, with more than 12% occurring once and the leading ten covering 8.8%. Study-wide points: Insertions ran lower in abundant cord blood beta clonotypes, though not in memory repertoires.

J is TRBJ2-3 and V is TRBV6-5; D remains unclear. Input material: memory (CD45RO+) T cells sorted from blood. The source of this sequence is a woman between 18 and 29 years old in good health. The CDR3 region is CASSYSNRFPDTQYF. CDR3 nucleotides: TGTGCCAGCAGTTACTCGAATCGGTTCCCAGATACGCAGTATTTT.